This T cell receptor beta chain emerged from a study of technical replicates of blood from several donors. Repertoires were generated with immunoSEQ multiplex PCR, while TCRdb's copy carries only in-frame clones and drops some. The sample shows more than 65,000 clones, 95% to 98% of them seen only once. Trimming took 6 bases from V and 2 from J, leaving 9 bases between them. In germline, CDR1 is ENHRY, CDR2 SYGVKD. The CDR3 is made up of 13 amino acids. The chain carries TRBV10-3 and TRBJ2-3; no definite D call. Input material: T cells isolated from PBMCs. The receptor's source is a human donor in good health. In DNA form, the CDR3 reads TGTGCCATCAGACTATTTAACACAGATACGCAGTATTTT. Protein sequence: CAIRLFNTDTQYF.